These 32 T cell receptor beta chains came from one sample sequenced in a study of spatial heterogeneity in lung cancer. Using its own MiXCR run on the 5' RACE reads, TCRdb lists one record per CDR3 protein. This sample has 85,000 to 100,000 distinct CDR3 sequences, with around 12% found just once. Time point: sample taken at primary tumor resection. Unsorted whole RNA of tumor, nontumor lung or frozen PBMC was sequenced. Sequences were derived from PBMCs, sampled at surgery. These TCRs come from a male donor with early-stage non-small cell lung cancer.

In its sample, this clonotype was seen many times. The V and J genes are TRBV28 and TRBJ2-7, with D maybe TRBD2 (6 bases). The V gene's germline CDR1 is MDHEN and CDR2 SYDVKM. The CDR3 totals 15 residues. The V gene lost 6 bases and the J gene lost 4 bases, with 19 bases spanning the gap. The CDR3 sequence: CASSPRRRGLYEQYF. Here the CDR3 DNA reads TGTGCCAGCAGCCCTCGTAGGAGGGGCCTTTACGAGCAGTACTTC.

This clonotype is labeled as medium-sized. CDR3: CSATYWQGNPDEQYF. For the CDR3, the DNA is TGCAGTGCTACATACTGGCAGGGGAATCCGGACGAGCAGTACTTC. The chain uses TRBV20-1 and TRBJ2-7; possibly TRBD1 for D (6 bases). The V and J ends lost 4 bases and 5 bases respectively, with 21 bases between them. The germline gives CDR1 DFQATT, CDR2 SNEGSKA (reference sequence). This CDR3 spans 15 amino acids.

This clonotype turned up a few times. The CDR3 DNA sequence: TGTGCCAGCAGTTTATCCAGCGGGAGTACCTACGAGCAGTACTTC. Translation gives CASSLSSGSTYEQYF. The chain joins TRBV28 to TRBJ2-7; 8 bases align to TRBD2. Germline loops: CDR1 MDHEN, CDR2 SYDVKM. J was trimmed by 2 bases and V by 1 base; bases with no gene match: 4. This CDR3 has 15 amino acids. The whole variable domain, remainder taken from reference TRBV28 and TRBJ2-7, is DVKVTQSSRYLVKRTGEKVFLECVQDMDHENMFWYRQDPGLGLRLIYFSYDVKMKEKGDIPEGYSVSREKKERFSLILESASTNQTSMYLCASSLSSGSTYEQYFGPGTRLTVT.

The chain recombines TRBV27 with TRBJ1-1; 8 bases are a match to TRBD1. In germline, CDR1 is MNHEY, CDR2 SMNVEV (reference sequence). Losses at the gene ends were 7 bases for V and 4 bases for J; bases not matched to a gene: 8. CDR3 length equals 14 residues. As DNA, the CDR3 is TGTGCCAGCACCAAGGTGGACAGGGCCACTGAAGCTTTCTTT. Translation: CASTKVDRATEAFF.

In its sample, this clonotype was seen a few times. The chain recombines TRBV5-5 with TRBJ2-3; D is possibly TRBD2 (6 bases). CDR1 is SGHKS and CDR2 is YYEKEE in the germline V gene (reference sequence). The CDR3 covers 16 residues. V lost 0 bases and J lost 5, with 16 bases in between. CDR3 sequence reads: CASSLVVLRERDTQYF. CDR3 sequence (DNA): TGTGCCAGCAGCTTGGTAGTCCTCCGGGAGAGAGATACGCAGTATTTT.

This clonotype was detected only a few times. The chain is built from TRBV27 and TRBJ2-7, with D possibly being TRBD1 (6 bases). The ends were cut back, 5 bases at V and 9 bases at J, with 20 bases in the middle. Germline V gene lookup returns CDR1 MNHEY and CDR2 SMNVEV (reference sequence). The CDR3 extends over 14 amino acids. In DNA form, the CDR3 reads TGTGCCAGCAGTGACGGACAGCGACGTAATGGGCAGTACTTC. This gives the protein CASSDGQRRNGQYF.

The chain links TRBV7-3 to TRBJ2-5, with D possibly TRBD1 on 6 matching bases. Per germline, CDR1 SGHTA and CDR2 FQGTGA. CDR3 length: 15 amino acids. The V end was cut by 2 bases, the J end by 0 bases, with 10 bases between. The CDR3 sequence: CASSLGQGHQETQYF. The CDR3 region has the DNA TGTGCCAGCAGCTTAGGGCAGGGGCACCAAGAGACCCAGTACTTC. The complete variable domain, with remaining parts taken from reference TRBV7-3 and TRBJ2-5, reads GAGVSQTPSNKVTEKGKYVELRCDPISGHTALYWYRQSLGQGPEFLIYFQGTGAADDSGLPNDRFFAVRPEGSVSTLKIQRTERGDSAVYLCASSLGQGHQETQYFGPGTRLLVL.

This chain connects TRBV7-9 to TRBJ1-1; D is unresolved. Germline V gene lookup returns CDR1 SEHNR and CDR2 FQNEAQ (reference sequence). Deletions cut 5 bases from V and 0 bases from J, with 10 bases between. The CDR3 loop spans 14 amino acids. In DNA form, the CDR3 reads TGTGCCAGCAGCCCTCTTCTGTTGAACACTGAAGCTTTCTTT. It codes for CASSPLLLNTEAFF.

DNA for the CDR3: TGTGCCAGCAGCCAAGAAGCAGGGGTTGGAAACACCATATATTTT. It codes for CASSQEAGVGNTIYF. The chain links TRBV4-2 to TRBJ1-3, with D possibly TRBD1 on 6 matching bases. Trimming removed 0 bases at V and 3 bases at J, with 9 bases between. Germline values: CDR1 LGHNA, CDR2 YNFKEQ. The CDR3 is made up of 15 amino acids.

CDR3 sequence: CASSLGGGAYNEQFF. As DNA, the CDR3 is TGTGCCAGCAGCTTAGGTGGGGGGGCCTACAATGAGCAGTTCTTC. This chain joins TRBV7-2 and TRBJ2-1; 7 bases fit TRBD2. Trimming took 1 base from V and 2 from J; bases not matched to a gene: 2. The germline V gene encodes CDR1 SGHTA and CDR2 FQGNSA. This CDR3 has 15 amino acids. The whole variable domain, remainder taken from reference TRBV7-2 and TRBJ2-1, is GAGVSQSPSNKVTEKGKDVELRCDPISGHTALYWYRQSLGQGLEFLIYFQGNSAPDKSGLPSDRFSAERTGGSVSTLTIQRTQQEDSAVYLCASSLGGGAYNEQFFGPGTRLTVL.

This chain connects TRBV5-1 to TRBJ1-4; 7 bases agree with TRBD1. The CDR3 has 14 amino acids. CDR1 and CDR2 (germline): SGHRS, YFSETQ. J was trimmed by 8 bases and V by 5 bases; bases with no gene match: 9. CDR3 in amino acids: CASSPAGQKEKLFF. For the CDR3, the DNA is TGCGCCAGCAGTCCCGCGGGACAGAAAGAAAAACTGTTTTTT.

This clonotype was counted between two and nine times. The chain uses TRBV20-1 and TRBJ1-5; D remains ambiguous. CDR3 length equals 12 residues. Between the trimmed V and J ends, which lost 3 bases and 7 bases, there was a span of 10 bases. Germline V CDR1 and CDR2: DFQATT, SNEGSKA (reference sequence). Here the CDR3 DNA reads TGCAGTGCTAGGGGCGGCGCGCAGCCCCAGCATTTT. It is translated as CSARGGAQPQHF.

In its sample, this clonotype was seen many times. The V call is TRBV10-3, the J call TRBJ2-7; D is perhaps TRBD1 (6 bases). The CDR3 covers 14 residues. Trimming took off 6 bases at V and 2 bases at J, with 14 bases between the two ends. Germline assignment: CDR1 ENHRY and CDR2 SYGVKD. Here the CDR3 reads CAISPDRSPYEQYF. CDR3 bases: TGTGCCATCAGCCCCGACAGGAGTCCCTACGAGCAGTACTTC.

This clonotype was recorded at least ten times. In DNA, the CDR3 is TGTGCCAGCAGCTTCCCGGACAGGGCTATGTTCTTC. It translates to CASSFPDRAMFF. This chain links TRBV7-8 with TRBJ2-1, with TRBD1 matching 8 bases. The J segment lost 15 bases and the V segment lost 3 bases, leaving 7 bases of the junction unmatched. The germline CDR1 and CDR2 sequences are SGHVS and FQNEAQ. This CDR3 is 12 amino acids long.

This clonotype has a handful of counts. V is TRBV5-1 and J is TRBJ2-7; D possibly corresponds to TRBD1 (5 bases). Trimming cost V 0 bases and J 7 bases, with 14 bases left between them. Germline lookup yields CDR1 SGHRS and CDR2 YFSETQ. The CDR3 has 14 amino acids. The CDR3 is CASSLEVGLREQYF. In DNA form, the CDR3 reads TGCGCCAGCAGCTTGGAAGTGGGGCTTCGGGAGCAGTACTTC.

V is TRBV14 and J is TRBJ2-7; D remains unclear. Germline CDR1 SGHDN, CDR2 FVKESK. CDR3 size: 15 residues. V lost 1 base, J lost 3 bases, and 13 bases lay in between. The CDR3 protein is CASSQVYATIYEQYF. The CDR3 region has the DNA TGTGCCAGCAGCCAAGTGTATGCGACCATCTACGAGCAGTACTTC.

This rearrangement joins TRBV20-1 to TRBJ2-3; 11 nucleotides match TRBD2. Trimming removed 3 bases from V and 2 bases from J; junction bases left unmatched: 16. The CDR3 length is 19 residues. The V gene's germline CDR1 is DFQATT and CDR2 SNEGSKA (reference sequence). The CDR3, as DNA: TGCAGTGCTAGTACCCTAGCGGGAGGTTTATTTAACCCCACAGATACGCAGTATTTT. Translation: CSASTLAGGLFNPTDTQYF.

Ten or more counts support this clonotype. The J gene is TRBJ1-6, the V gene TRBV28; unclear D gene. Trimming pared 6 bases from V and 0 bases from J, leaving 15 bases between. The CDR3 runs to 17 residues. Germline V CDR1 and CDR2: MDHEN, SYDVKM. CDR3 residues: CASSPPNSSSYNSPLHF. As DNA, the CDR3 is TGTGCCAGCAGCCCCCCCAACTCTAGCTCCTATAATTCACCCCTCCACTTT.

The chain is built from TRBV12-3 or TRBV12-4 and TRBJ1-4; D is possibly TRBD1 (5 bases). V was cut by 5 bases and J by 8 bases, with 12 bases left in between. CDR3 size: 13 residues. CDR3 in DNA: TGTGCCAGCAGTCCCGGGACCGGGGAAAAACTGTTTTTT. It specifies CASSPGTGEKLFF.

This rearrangement joins TRBV12-3 or TRBV12-4 to TRBJ1-4; maybe TRBD1 (6 bases). Trimming shortened V by 5 bases and J by 7 bases, and 14 bases separated the two germline ends. The CDR3 length is 14 residues. The CDR3 sequence: CASSSSQGSEKLFF. The CDR3 DNA follows: TGTGCCAGCAGTAGCAGCCAGGGGAGTGAAAAACTGTTTTTT.

The rearrangement uses TRBV12-3 or TRBV12-4 and TRBJ2-2, with 8 bases matching TRBD1. The CDR3 has 16 residues. The ends lost 6 bases at V and 5 bases at J; junction bases unmatched: 11. The chain's CDR3 is CASSLRPQGATGELFF. The CDR3 DNA reads TGTGCCAGCAGCTTAAGGCCGCAGGGGGCAACCGGGGAGCTGTTTTTT.

This clonotype was observed a handful of times. The chain links TRBV12-3 or TRBV12-4 to TRBJ2-1, with D possibly TRBD2 on 5 matching bases. Trimming pared 6 bases from V and 0 bases from J, leaving 15 bases between. The CDR3 consists of 16 residues. CDR3 sequence (DNA): TGTGCCAGCAGGCCACCGGAGGCGAGCTCCTACAATGAGCAGTTCTTC. This translates into CASRPPEASSYNEQFF.

V and J are TRBV11-2 and TRBJ2-5; D gene uncertain. In germline, CDR1 is SGHAT, CDR2 FQNNGV. The V gene lost 0 bases and the J gene lost 4 bases, with 15 bases spanning the gap. The CDR3 consists of 16 residues. CDR3 sequence reads: CASSLDNVGGSETQYF. The CDR3 coding sequence is TGTGCCAGCAGCTTAGATAACGTGGGCGGTTCAGAGACCCAGTACTTC.

This clonotype showed up many times. The gene calls are TRBV27 and TRBJ2-7, with 9 bases aligning to TRBD2. The CDR3 is made up of 15 amino acids. In germline, CDR1 is MNHEY, CDR2 SMNVEV (reference sequence). The trim removed 8 bases at V and 5 bases at J, leaving 13 bases unmatched. The CDR3 DNA is TGTGCCAGCGCCGCCCGGGCGGGAGGGCCCGACGAGCAGTACTTC. This encodes CASAARAGGPDEQYF.

This clonotype was seen a handful of times. J is TRBJ2-1 and V is TRBV5-1, with a weak D call TRBD1 (6 bases). This CDR3 spans 15 amino acids. Trimming stripped 0 bases from V and 6 bases from J, with 13 bases between. CDR1 and CDR2 from the germline V gene are SGHRS and YFSETQ. DNA of the CDR3: TGCGCCAGCAGCTTGGCCGTACAGGGCGGCAATGAGCAGTTCTTC. Residues: CASSLAVQGGNEQFF.

The chain has TRBV7-6 and TRBJ2-1; D is possibly TRBD1 (6 bases). V gave up 5 bases and J gave up 3 bases, with 17 bases separating them. Germline CDR1 and CDR2: SGHVS and FNYEAQ. This CDR3 is 16 amino acids long. In DNA, the CDR3 is TGTGCCAGCAGCCTTACGCCTGGACAGATCTACAATGAGCAGTTCTTC. It specifies CASSLTPGQIYNEQFF. Filled out from reference TRBV7-6 and TRBJ2-1, the complete variable domain reads GAGVSQSPRYKVTKRGQDVALRCDPISGHVSLYWYRQALGQGPEFLTYFNYEAQQDKSGLPNDRFSAERPEGSISTLTIQRTEQRDSAMYRCASSLTPGQIYNEQFFGPGTRLTVL.

This clonotype showed up just a few times. This sequence joins TRBV20-1 and TRBJ2-3; 10 bases are shared with TRBD2. V lost 0 bases, J lost 2 bases, and 11 bases stayed unmatched. Germline V gene data show CDR1 as DFQATT and CDR2 as SNEGSKA (reference sequence). This CDR3 spans 18 amino acids. CDR3 in amino acids: CSARDLLAGRHFTDTQYF. As DNA, the CDR3 is TGCAGTGCTAGAGATCTACTAGCGGGACGACATTTCACAGATACGCAGTATTTT.

Turning to this clonotype: A read error is possible here, since a much larger clone lies one base away. This chain uses TRBV12-3 or TRBV12-4 with TRBJ2-2; 8 nucleotides agree with TRBD1. V was pared by 7 bases and J by 4 bases, with 8 bases of the junction left unmatched. The CDR3 consists of 15 residues. CDR3 bases: TGTGCCAGCAATTCTCGGACAGGGTCCACCGGGGAGCTGTTTTTT. Protein: CASNSRTGSTGELFF.

V gene TRBV6-5 combines with J gene TRBJ1-3, with D perhaps matching TRBD1 (6 bases). In germline, CDR1 is MNHEY, CDR2 SVGAGI. Trimming stripped 6 bases from V and 4 bases from J, with 16 bases between. The CDR3 sequence is 15 residues long. This chain's CDR3 is CASSRPGAWGNTIYF. Written as DNA, the CDR3 is TGTGCCAGCAGCCGCCCAGGGGCGTGGGGAAACACCATATATTTT.

The V and J genes are TRBV2 and TRBJ2-5; D not certain. This CDR3 is 15 amino acids long. Trimming cost V 6 bases and J 5 bases, with 19 bases left between them. Germline V gene data show CDR1 as SNHLY and CDR2 as FYNNEI. The CDR3 sequence is CASRGLQRNLETQYF. In nucleotides, the CDR3 is TGTGCCAGCAGGGGATTACAGAGGAATTTGGAGACCCAGTACTTC.

This clonotype was recorded only once. The chain joins TRBV28 to TRBJ2-5; 9 bases align to TRBD1. From germline, CDR1 is MDHEN and CDR2 SYDVKM. The CDR3 loop spans 17 amino acids. Unmatched junction bases numbered 9, after V lost 3 bases and J lost 1 base. In DNA form, the CDR3 reads TGTGCCAGCAGTTTGCGCGGAACGGGACAGGGCCAAGAGACCCAGTACTTC. This gives the protein CASSLRGTGQGQETQYF.

This clonotype has only a few counts. V gene TRBV11-1 combines with J gene TRBJ2-7; D is possibly TRBD2 (5 bases). Trimming removed 5 bases at V and 6 bases at J, with 17 bases between. CDR3 length: 14 residues. The germline CDR1 and CDR2 sequences are SGHAT and FQDESV (reference sequence). The CDR3 DNA follows: TGTGCCAGCAGCATCGGGATTTCTTCTGCCGAGCAGTACTTC. It codes for CASSIGISSAEQYF.